A single sample gave rise to the 8 T cell receptor beta chains below, sequenced in a study of spatial heterogeneity in lung cancer. Study results and limitations: Tumoral mutation counts were tracked by counts of expanded intratumoral alpha and beta TCRs.

Regarding time point: sample taken at primary tumor resection. TCRdb re-analysed the 5' RACE reads in MiXCR, keeping a single row per CDR3 protein. The sample lists 20,000 to 25,000 distinct CDR3 sequences; 4% to 5.5% were seen once. Their antigens remain unidentified. The starting material was lung tumor tissue, obtained at surgery. The origin of the receptors is a male donor with early-stage non-small cell lung cancer.

This clonotype was seen ten or more times. The CDR3 sequence: CASSQDGLAGAEQYF. CDR3 in DNA: TGCGCCAGCAGCCAAGACGGCCTAGCGGGAGCCGAGCAGTACTTC. The rearrangement links TRBV4-3 to TRBJ2-7; TRBD2 aligns across 10 bases. The CDR3 loop spans 15 amino acids. Germline CDR1 is LGHNA and CDR2 is YSLEER. Trimming at V came to 0 bases and at J to 6 bases, leaving 5 bases not matched to a gene.

In its sample, this clonotype was seen many times. The chain joins TRBV12-3 or TRBV12-4 to TRBJ2-2; 7 bases line up with TRBD1. Trimming cost V 5 bases and J 8 bases; bases outside gene matches: 5. The CDR3 has 13 residues. The CDR3 region has the DNA TGTGCCAGCAGTAGACAGGGTTTAGGGGAGCTGTTTTTT. As protein: CASSRQGLGELFF.

Only a few counts were recorded for this clonotype. The rearrangement joins TRBV6-1 to TRBJ2-7; no definite D call. CDR1 is MNHNS and CDR2 is SASEGT in the germline V gene. CDR3 size: 15 residues. Trimming removed 5 bases at V and 1 base at J, with 15 bases between. The CDR3 nucleotides are TGTGCCAGCAGTCGAATCGACCTGAATTCCTACGAGCAGTACTTC. Its protein is CASSRIDLNSYEQYF.

There are many counts of this clonotype. The chain uses TRBV2 and TRBJ2-2; D is possibly TRBD1 (6 bases). This CDR3 has 15 residues. Trimming took 11 bases from V and 0 from J, leaving 16 bases between them. Germline V CDR1 and CDR2: SNHLY, FYNNEI. Here the CDR3 reads CALQPPGANTGELFF. The DNA for the CDR3 is TGTGCCCTCCAGCCCCCAGGGGCGAACACCGGGGAGCTGTTTTTT. Combining the CDR3 with reference TRBV2 and TRBJ2-2 gives the whole variable domain EPEVTQTPSHQVTQMGQEVILRCVPISNHLYFYWYRQILGQKVEFLVSFYNNEISEKSEIFDDQFSVERPDGSNFTLKIRSTKLEDSAMYFCALQPPGANTGELFFGEGSRLTVL.

This clonotype was counted ten times or more. The genes are TRBV9 and TRBJ1-3; TRBD1 is a possible D gene (6 bases). Trimming removed 0 bases at V and 0 bases at J, with 10 bases between. The CDR3 covers 16 residues. The V gene's germline CDR1 is SGDLS and CDR2 YYNGEE. The CDR3 spells CASSVDGRGSGNTIYF. The CDR3 region has the DNA TGTGCCAGCAGCGTAGACGGCAGGGGCTCTGGAAACACCATATATTTT. Filled out from reference TRBV9 and TRBJ1-3, the complete variable domain reads DSGVTQTPKHLITATGQRVTLRCSPRSGDLSVYWYQQSLDQGLQFLIQYYNGEERAKGNILERFSAQQFPDLHSELNLSSLELGDSALYFCASSVDGRGSGNTIYFGEGSWLTVV.

This clonotype was seen many times. This sequence joins TRBV4-1 and TRBJ2-4, with TRBD1 matching 10 bases. This CDR3 is 18 amino acids long. Germline V gene sequence: CDR1 MGHRA, CDR2 YSYEKL. The V and J ends lost 5 bases and 0 bases, in that order; junction bases with no gene match: 10. The CDR3 sequence is CASSTDRGSNIAKNIQYF. The CDR3 coding sequence is TGCGCCAGCAGCACGGACAGGGGGTCTAATATAGCCAAAAACATTCAGTACTTC.

The rearrangement links TRBV12-3 or TRBV12-4 to TRBJ1-6; TRBD1 aligns across 7 bases. CDR3 length: 14 residues. After removal of 7 bases from V and 10 bases from J, the junction contained 10 bases not matched to a gene. The CDR3 DNA reads as TGTGCCAGCACTACAGGGGTCGAGCGATCACCCCTCCACTTT. Translated, it gives CASTTGVERSPLHF.

This clonotype was counted ten times or more. The rearrangement joins TRBV20-1 to TRBJ1-2; D is ambiguous. Germline V gives CDR1 DFQATT, CDR2 SNEGSKA (reference sequence). The CDR3 covers 15 residues. Trimming removed 1 base from V and 7 bases from J, with 19 bases in between. The CDR3 reads CSARGEMATKGGYTF. Written as DNA, the CDR3 is TGCAGTGCTAGAGGCGAGATGGCAACCAAGGGTGGCTACACCTTC.